This T cell receptor (beta chain) was sequenced for a study of control samples from healthy donors and cancer patients. TCRdb's table, derived via immunoSEQ multiplex PCR, lists solely in-frame clones and lacks some. The sample comprises about 97,000 clones, 80% to 90% of which are singletons, and under 10% rests with the top ten. Trimming removed 5 bases from V and 3 bases from J, with 2 bases in between. Germline CDR1 reads GTSNPN; CDR2 reads SVGIG (reference sequence). This CDR3 has 11 amino acids. The origin of this receptor is a man aged 25 to 40 in good health. Sequencing was performed on blood. This chain links TRBV30 with TRBJ1-6; D remains unclear. CDR3 loop: CAWDYNSPLHF. The CDR3 coding sequence is TGTGCCTGGGACTATAATTCACCCCTCCACTTT.